These 25 T cell receptor beta chains originate from one sample sequenced in a study of liver allograft versus peripheral blood T cells (dated by TCRdb to 2019 to 2021). For context, the study as a whole: T cell receptor repertoires present within transplanted livers were compared with repertoires in the peripheral blood of liver transplant recipients.

The sequencing machine was an Illumina MiSeq. TCRdb reworked the public reads: Q25 trimming with fastp, MiXCR clone assembly, productive beta chains retained. Records with the same CDR3 protein are collapsed into one entry carrying the most frequent genes and DNA. Present in this sample are around 5,300 distinct CDR3 sequences, over 15% of which were seen just once. Jointly, the top ten make up roughly 10% of the sample. The source is a human patient who had a liver transplant. Some T cells may originate with the graft donor following a transplant.

This clonotype is classed as medium-sized. This chain joins TRBV6-2 or TRBV6-3 and TRBJ2-7; a weak D match, TRBD1 (6 bases). The ends were cut back, 5 bases at V and 0 bases at J, with 8 bases in the middle. Germline-derived CDR1 and CDR2 are MNHEY and SVGEGT. The length of the CDR3 is 13 residues. The CDR3: CASSMDSSYEQYF. The CDR3 DNA is TGTGCCAGCAGTATGGACAGCTCCTACGAGCAGTACTTC.

This clonotype is medium-sized (0.01 to 0.1%) within its sample. No DNA is shown, since the ends of the CDR3 on it are uncertain; the CDR3 is the one TCRdb lists. The CDR3 loop is CASSSSRQDSGANVLTF. The V and J genes are TRBV12-3 or TRBV12-4 and TRBJ2-6; the table's D gene call, TRBD1, was not cross checked with the DNA. The CDR3 spans 17 amino acids, including both terminal residues.

Sample share makes this clonotype medium-sized (0.01 to 0.1%). The J gene is TRBJ1-4, the V gene TRBV27, with D unclear. The CDR3 contains 12 residues. Germline values: CDR1 MNHEY, CDR2 SMNVEV (reference sequence). The V end lost 4 bases, the J end lost 10 bases, and 10 bases lay between the germline ends. CDR3: CASSSPLGKLFF. The CDR3 nucleotides are TGTGCCAGCAGTTCCCCCCTGGGAAAACTGTTTTTT.

This clonotype was seen ten or more times. The J gene is TRBJ2-7, the V gene TRBV20-1; D is possibly TRBD1 (5 bases). Germline CDR1 and CDR2: DFQATT and SNEGSKA (reference sequence). Trimming stripped 6 bases from V and 0 bases from J, with 9 bases between. The CDR3 is 12 amino acids. The CDR3 bases are TGCAGTGCCCGACAGAGCTCCTACGAGCAGTACTTC. This gives the protein CSARQSSYEQYF.

V gene TRBV7-9 combines with J gene TRBJ2-2; D is unclear. This CDR3 is 12 amino acids long. Germline V CDR1 and CDR2: SEHNR, FQNEAQ (reference sequence). The V and J ends lost 0 bases and 7 bases respectively, with 3 bases between them. CDR3 protein: CASSLAGGELFF. Written as DNA, the CDR3 is TGTGCCAGCAGCTTAGCGGGCGGGGAGCTGTTTTTT.

This clonotype counts as medium-sized. The chain joins TRBV28 to TRBJ2-2; a weak D match, TRBD2 (6 bases). The germline V gene has CDR1 MDHEN and CDR2 SYDVKM. The V end lost 7 bases, the J end lost 1 base, and 19 bases lay between the germline ends. The CDR3 loop spans 17 amino acids. The CDR3 nucleotides read TGTGCCAGCAAACCGCGGGGCGGAAGTCGGAACACCGGGGAGCTGTTTTTT. Its translation is CASKPRGGSRNTGELFF.

Regarding this clonotype: This clone may be a read error of a much larger clone one base away. This chain connects TRBV20-1 to TRBJ2-1, with no clear D. V was pared by 3 bases and J by 1 base, with 10 bases between. CDR3 size: 14 residues. Germline CDR1 reads DFQATT; CDR2 reads SNEGSKA (reference sequence). For the CDR3, the DNA is TGCAGTGCTAGGCCCGAGTCTTCCTACAATGAGCAGTTCTTC. Protein product: CSARPESSYNEQFF.

By share, this clonotype counts as medium-sized. V is TRBV27 and J is TRBJ1-6, with D hard to call. V was shortened by 8 bases and J by 13 bases, with 15 bases between the two germline ends. CDR3 length equals 12 residues. Germline CDR1 MNHEY, CDR2 SMNVEV (reference sequence). The CDR3 region has the DNA TGTGCCAGCCCTGGACGGGATGCCCCCCTCCACTTT. Its translation is CASPGRDAPLHF.

By share, this clonotype ranks as medium-sized (0.01 to 0.1%). The chain uses TRBV20-1 and TRBJ1-6; the D is unclear. The CDR3 is made up of 15 amino acids. The V and J ends lost 5 bases and 9 bases respectively, with 20 bases between them. Germline lookup yields CDR1 DFQATT and CDR2 SNEGSKA (reference sequence). The CDR3 region is CSAADAAGGRSPLHF. CDR3 coding DNA: TGCAGTGCTGCCGACGCCGCAGGAGGGCGTTCACCCCTCCACTTT.

By frequency in the sample, this clonotype is medium-sized. This sequence joins TRBV10-3 and TRBJ2-1; tentative D call: TRBD2 (6 bases). CDR3 length: 17 residues. V dropped 6 bases and J dropped 0 bases, with 18 bases sitting between them. The germline CDR1 and CDR2 sequences are ENHRY and SYGVKD. The CDR3: CAISDPFAGSSYNEQFF. DNA for the CDR3: TGTGCCATCAGCGATCCCTTTGCGGGAAGCTCCTACAATGAGCAGTTCTTC.

The V call is TRBV5-6, the J call TRBJ1-1; D gene ambiguous. CDR1 is SGHDT, CDR2 YYEEEE, per germline. Trimming stripped 0 bases from V and 5 bases from J, with 8 bases between. CDR3 length equals 13 residues. The CDR3 loop reads CASSLDARTEAFF. The CDR3 bases are TGTGCCAGCAGCTTGGATGCGCGTACTGAAGCTTTCTTT. Looking up the rest from reference TRBV5-6 and TRBJ1-1 gives the full variable domain: DAGVTQSPTHLIKTRGQQVTLRCSPKSGHDTVSWYQQALGQGPQFIFQYYEEEERQRGNFPDRFSGHQFPNYSSELNVNALLLGDSALYLCASSLDARTEAFFGQGTRLTVV.

In this sample, this clonotype is medium-sized. The V call is TRBV28, the J call TRBJ2-4; maybe TRBD1 (6 bases). Germline loops: CDR1 MDHEN, CDR2 SYDVKM. The germline V and J ends were trimmed by 5 bases and 1 base, with 12 bases remaining between them. This CDR3 is built from 15 residues. CDR3 loop: CASSDAGAAKNIQYF. The DNA of the CDR3 is TGTGCCAGCAGTGACGCAGGGGCGGCCAAAAACATTCAGTACTTC.

This clonotype rates as medium-sized. The V gene is TRBV28, the J gene TRBJ2-7; 8 bases are shared with TRBD1. CDR1 and CDR2 (germline): MDHEN, SYDVKM. The length of the CDR3 is 16 residues. Trimming at V came to 6 bases and at J to 11 bases, leaving 21 bases not matched to a gene. CDR3 DNA sequence: TGTGCCAGCAGATTTAGAGACCTATGGACAGGGTGGAAAGAGTACTTC. It codes for CASRFRDLWTGWKEYF. Together with reference TRBV28 and TRBJ2-7, the CDR3 gives the full variable domain: DVKVTQSSRYLVKRTGEKVFLECVQDMDHENMFWYRQDPGLGLRLIYFSYDVKMKEKGDIPEGYSVSREKKERFSLILESASTNQTSMYLCASRFRDLWTGWKEYFGPGTRLTVT.

The rearrangement links TRBV12-5 to TRBJ2-7; D perhaps matches TRBD2 (5 bases). Trimming stripped 3 bases from V and 0 bases from J, with 6 bases between. The CDR3 covers 13 residues. Germline-derived CDR1 and CDR2 are LGHNT and FRNRAP. The CDR3 sequence is CASGFLASYEQYF. The CDR3 DNA follows: TGTGCTAGTGGTTTCCTAGCCTCCTACGAGCAGTACTTC.

The V call is TRBV3-2, the J call TRBJ2-1; TRBD2 is the table's D call and was not checked against the DNA. TRBV3-2 represents a pseudogene. This CDR3 is 18 amino acids long. CDR3 bases: TGTGCCAGCAGCCAAGATGGGACTAGCGGGCCCTCCTACAATGAGCAGTTCTTC. Translating gives CASSQDGTSGPSYNEQFF.

This clonotype was found a few times. This chain connects TRBV6-1 to TRBJ2-7, with D unresolved. The CDR3 is 13 amino acids. Germline V gene data show CDR1 as MNHNS and CDR2 as SASEGT. V was clipped by 3 bases and J by 3 bases, with 9 bases between them. The CDR3 region is CASSEAPRYEQYF. CDR3 DNA sequence: TGTGCCAGCAGTGAGGCCCCCCGCTACGAGCAGTACTTC.

By sample share, this clonotype is medium-sized. This sequence joins TRBV18 and TRBJ1-5, with 7 bases matching TRBD1. This CDR3 contains 14 residues. Germline V gene data show CDR1 as KGHSH and CDR2 as LQKENI. V shed 3 bases, J shed 4 bases, and the junction held 3 bases outside the gene matches. The CDR3 DNA follows: TGTGCCAGCTCACCTGGGACAGAGAATCAGCCCCAGCATTTT. It translates to CASSPGTENQPQHF. The complete variable domain, with remaining parts taken from reference TRBV18 and TRBJ1-5, reads NAGVMQNPRHLVRRRGQEARLRCSPMKGHSHVYWYRQLPEEGLKFMVYLQKENIIDESGMPKERFSAEFPKEGPSILRIQQVVRGDSAAYFCASSPGTENQPQHFGDGTRLSIL.

This clonotype occurred a few times. This chain joins TRBV14 and TRBJ2-3; TRBD1 might be the D (5 bases). Germline V gives CDR1 SGHDN, CDR2 FVKESK. V shed 0 bases and J shed 2 bases, with 9 bases lying between them. The CDR3 is 15 residues long. The CDR3 DNA follows: TGTGCCAGCAGCCAAGATTTCAGGGACACAGATACGCAGTATTTT. Protein: CASSQDFRDTDTQYF.

This clonotype is medium-sized within its sample. The rearrangement joins TRBV18 to TRBJ2-7; TRBD1 matches at 12 bases. V gave up 5 bases and J gave up 4 bases; unmatched junction bases: 9. This CDR3 has 16 amino acids. CDR1 and CDR2 from the germline V gene are KGHSH and LQKENI. DNA for the CDR3: TGTGCCAGCTCATCGCAAGGGGGACAGGGGGCGTACGAGCAGTACTTC. Protein: CASSSQGGQGAYEQYF.

This clonotype came up a few times. V gene TRBV11-2 combines with J gene TRBJ2-7, with a tentative D call TRBD1 (6 bases). The germline gives CDR1 SGHAT, CDR2 FQNNGV. Trimming took 0 bases from V and 7 from J, leaving 7 bases between them. CDR3 length: 12 residues. For the CDR3, the DNA is TGTGCCAGCAGCTTAGAAGGGACAGAGCAGTACTTC. This codes for CASSLEGTEQYF.

This clonotype was seen just once. This may be a read error: a much more frequent sequence differs by one nucleotide. The V gene is TRBV28, the J gene TRBJ2-3, with 7 bases identical to TRBD2. Germline-derived CDR1 and CDR2 are MDHEN and SYDVKM. The V and J ends lost 5 bases and 4 bases, in that order; junction bases with no gene match: 18. This CDR3 region has 18 residues. The CDR3 sequence is CASSPPPGLVGVADTQYF. The CDR3 DNA reads as TGTGCCAGCAGTCCCCCTCCCGGACTAGTGGGAGTGGCAGATACGCAGTATTTT.

By frequency in the sample, this clonotype is medium-sized. The chain uses TRBV20-1 and TRBJ2-7; 9 bases map to TRBD2. Germline CDR1 DFQATT, CDR2 SNEGSKA (reference sequence). V was clipped by 0 bases and J by 3 bases; unmatched bases: 6. This CDR3 contains 15 residues. CDR3 nucleotide sequence: TGCAGTGCTAGAGAGGTAGCGGGGGAGAGCTACGAGCAGTACTTC. It encodes CSAREVAGESYEQYF.

This clonotype rates as medium-sized. The rearrangement uses TRBV9 and TRBJ1-3, with 8 bases fitting TRBD1. This CDR3 comprises 18 residues. With V trimmed by 0 bases and J by 1 base, 9 bases remained unmatched. Per the germline V gene, CDR1 is SGDLS and CDR2 is YYNGEE. CDR3 DNA: TGTGCCAGCAGCGTAGCCAGGACAGGGTGGGATTCTGGAAACACCATATATTTT. Translation gives CASSVARTGWDSGNTIYF.

This clonotype came up a few times. This chain uses TRBV11-1 with TRBJ2-2; tentatively, D is TRBD1 (5 bases). The V end lost 5 bases, the J end lost 8 bases, and 15 bases lay between the germline ends. The CDR3 contains 14 residues. Germline CDR1 SGHAT, CDR2 FQDESV (reference sequence). CDR3 DNA sequence: TGTGCCAGCAGCCCCCGACAGCTCGAAGGGGAGCTGTTTTTT. Its translation is CASSPRQLEGELFF.

The chain combines TRBV9 with TRBJ1-1; D unresolved. Germline CDR1 SGDLS, CDR2 YYNGEE. With 1 base removed from V and 7 bases from J, the gap between germline ends came to 17 bases. The CDR3 spans 15 residues. CDR3 sequence: CASSVRAAAFGEAFF. The CDR3 coding sequence is TGTGCCAGCAGCGTAAGGGCCGCCGCCTTTGGTGAAGCTTTCTTT.